A single sample gave rise to the 23 T cell receptor beta chains below, sequenced in a study of T cell changes during pregnancy in multiple sclerosis (dated by TCRdb to about 2019). Libraries were made using the immunoSEQ multiplex PCR assay. TCRdb's version of the immuneACCESS table is confined to in-frame rearrangements and falls short of the full clone set. An unresolved V gene accounts for under half of the shortfall where checked; the remainder is of unknown origin. The table for this sample lists 85,000 to 100,000 clones; 85% to 95% of them were counted only once. The ten largest clones add up to just over 2% of the sample. Sequencing used peripheral blood, obtained after pregnancy. These receptors originate from a female donor with multiple sclerosis, enrolled in a pregnancy study.

This CDR3 is CASSYGQGVDQPQHF. The CDR3 DNA follows: TGTGCCAGCAGTTACGGGCAGGGTGTTGATCAGCCCCAGCATTTT. The chain carries TRBV6-6 and TRBJ1-5; D possibly corresponds to TRBD1 (5 bases). V lost 2 bases and J 5 bases, leaving 13 bases between the germline ends. CDR1 and CDR2 (germline): MNHNY, SVGAGI (reference sequence). This CDR3 has 15 amino acids.

This clone has only one observation. The J gene is TRBJ1-2, the V gene TRBV25-1; D unresolved. The CDR3 length is 12 residues. Germline CDR1 and CDR2: MGHDK and SYGVNS. The V end was cut by 0 bases, the J end by 4 bases, with 3 bases between. The CDR3 loop is CASSEYFYGYTF. CDR3 nucleotides: TGTGCCAGCAGTGAATACTTCTATGGCTACACCTTC.

The chain joins TRBV10-3 to TRBJ2-5; the match to TRBD1 covers 10 bases. CDR1 and CDR2 (germline): ENHRY, SYGVKD. With V trimmed by 6 bases and J by 3 bases, 1 base remained unmatched. The CDR3 runs 13 residues. CDR3 sequence: CAIRGTGEETQYF. The CDR3 DNA reads as TGTGCCATCAGGGGGACAGGGGAAGAGACCCAGTACTTC.

This chain connects TRBV12-2 to TRBJ1-5. TRBV12-2 is marked as a pseudogene. This CDR3 has 15 amino acids. CDR3: CASRFNRDTYQPQHF. CDR3 nucleotides: TGTGCAAGTCGCTTCAACCGGGATACCTATCAGCCCCAGCATTTT.

The chain recombines TRBV21-1 with TRBJ1-2; the table's D call, TRBD1, has no DNA check behind it. TRBV21-1 is described as a pseudogene. The CDR3 totals 14 residues. In DNA, the CDR3 is TGTGCCAGCAGCGCGAAAGACAGGGTAGGTGGCTACACCTTC. Translated, it gives CASSAKDRVGGYTF.

In DNA form, the CDR3 reads TGTGCCAGCAGCTTAGTGGCGGGGTTCGGTGGGACGCACTACGAGCAGTACTTC. The encoded protein is CASSLVAGFGGTHYEQYF. The V and J genes are TRBV11-2 and TRBJ2-7; perhaps TRBD2 as D (6 bases). The CDR3 runs 18 residues. The V gene's germline CDR1 is SGHAT and CDR2 FQNNGV. V lost 1 base and J lost 3, with 22 bases in between.

The CDR3 DNA reads TGCAGCGTTGATCACCCCCAGGGGGGAGGAAGGAACACTGAAGCTTTCTTT. It codes for CSVDHPQGGGRNTEAFF. The chain joins TRBV29-1 to TRBJ1-1, with 7 bases identical to TRBD1. V lost 3 bases to trimming and J lost 1 base; unmatched junction nucleotides: 14. This CDR3 comprises 17 residues. In germline, CDR1 is SQVTM, CDR2 ANQGSEA.

This chain connects TRBV19 to TRBJ2-1; TRBD2 matches at 15 bases. With V trimmed by 0 bases and J by 8 bases, 5 bases remained unmatched. Germline-derived CDR1 and CDR2 are LNHDA and SQIVND (reference sequence). The CDR3 loop spans 17 amino acids. The DNA for the CDR3 is TGTGCCAGTAGTATAGATCTGGGACTAGCGGGGGGAGATGAGCAGTTCTTC. Translating gives CASSIDLGLAGGDEQFF.

The chain combines TRBV7-2 with TRBJ2-5; D may be TRBD1 (5 bases). The CDR3 has 16 residues. CDR1 is SGHTA and CDR2 is FQGNSA in the germline V gene. Trimming left V 4 bases short and J 1 base short, with 16 bases between. The CDR3 protein is CASSSGHSGPQETQYF. The CDR3 DNA reads TGTGCCAGCAGCTCCGGTCATTCAGGGCCCCAAGAGACCCAGTACTTC.

In its sample, this clone was seen a few times. This chain uses TRBV27 with TRBJ2-3, with 8 bases fitting TRBD2. The CDR3 is made up of 14 amino acids. J lost 4 bases, V lost 4 bases, and 4 bases had no gene match. CDR1 and CDR2 (germline): MNHEY, SMNVEV (reference sequence). The CDR3 here is CASSSGGAADTQYF. CDR3 DNA sequence: TGTGCCAGCAGTTCCGGGGGGGCGGCAGATACGCAGTATTTT.

The CDR3 is CASSTSGVPNYGYTF. The DNA for the CDR3 is TGTGCCAGCAGTACCTCGGGGGTCCCTAACTATGGCTACACCTTC. This chain uses TRBV27 with TRBJ1-2, with TRBD1 as a possible D gene (5 bases). Trimming took off 5 bases at V and 0 bases at J, with 13 bases between the two ends. This CDR3 is 15 amino acids long. Germline lookup yields CDR1 MNHEY and CDR2 SMNVEV (reference sequence).

Here the CDR3 DNA reads TGCGCCAGCAGCCCTGGACACGGGAACACCGGGGAGCTGTTTTTT. The encoded protein is CASSPGHGNTGELFF. The chain has TRBV4-1 and TRBJ2-2; D may be TRBD1 (5 bases). V lost 4 bases and J 1 base, leaving 10 bases between the germline ends. This CDR3 comprises 15 residues. The germline V gene has CDR1 MGHRA and CDR2 YSYEKL.

The rearrangement uses TRBV7-2 and TRBJ2-3, with D hard to call. V was pared by 2 bases and J by 5 bases, with 8 bases between. Germline CDR1 and CDR2: SGHTA and FQGNSA. The CDR3 covers 13 residues. For the CDR3, the DNA is TGTGCCAGCAGCTTACACACAAGAGATACGCAGTATTTT. Its protein is CASSLHTRDTQYF.

V and J are TRBV7-2 and TRBJ2-3; no definite D call. Germline loops: CDR1 SGHTA, CDR2 FQGNSA. This CDR3 spans 13 amino acids. Trimming pared 0 bases from V and 2 bases from J, leaving 3 bases between. CDR3 loop: CASSLAYTDTQYF. The DNA for the CDR3 is TGTGCCAGCAGCTTAGCGTACACAGATACGCAGTATTTT.

This sequence joins TRBV4-2 and TRBJ2-2, with D perhaps TRBD2 (6 bases). Germline CDR1 and CDR2: LGHNA and YNFKEQ. Trimming cost V 0 bases and J 1 base, with 9 bases left between them. This CDR3 spans 16 amino acids. This chain's CDR3 is CASSQEEGLNTGELFF. Here the CDR3 DNA reads TGTGCCAGCAGCCAAGAGGAGGGTCTGAACACCGGGGAGCTGTTTTTT.

This chain connects TRBV7-3 to TRBJ1-6; 11 nucleotides match TRBD1. The ends lost 1 base at V and 7 bases at J; junction bases unmatched: 6. Germline-derived CDR1 and CDR2 are SGHTA and FQGTGA. The CDR3 is made up of 17 amino acids. The CDR3 spells CASSLMPGQGGNSPLHF. The CDR3 DNA is TGTGCCAGCAGCTTAATGCCGGGACAGGGGGGGAATTCACCCCTCCACTTT. Full variable domain (remainder filled in from reference TRBV7-3 and TRBJ1-6): GAGVSQTPSNKVTEKGKYVELRCDPISGHTALYWYRQSLGQGPEFLIYFQGTGAADDSGLPNDRFFAVRPEGSVSTLKIQRTERGDSAVYLCASSLMPGQGGNSPLHFGNGTRLTVT.

CDR3 loop: CASSLGTGPPLHF. The CDR3 DNA follows: TGTGCCAGCAGCCTAGGGACAGGGCCACCCCTCCACTTT. The J gene is TRBJ1-6, the V gene TRBV7-9; 9 bases agree with TRBD1. Germline lookup yields CDR1 SEHNR and CDR2 FQNEAQ (reference sequence). Germline trimming cut 5 bases from V and 11 bases from J; bases unmatched to any gene: 4. The CDR3 is 13 amino acids. The whole variable domain, filled in from reference TRBV7-9 and TRBJ1-6, reads DTGVSQNPRHKITKRGQNVTFRCDPISEHNRLYWYRQTLGQGPEFLTYFQNEAQLEKSRLLSDRFSAERPKGSFSTLEIQRTEQGDSAMYLCASSLGTGPPLHFGNGTRLTVT.

The rearrangement uses TRBV10-3 and TRBJ1-2, with D possibly TRBD1 on 5 matching bases. CDR1 and CDR2 (germline): ENHRY, SYGVKD. The CDR3 runs to 19 residues. Trimming removed 4 bases from V and 0 bases from J, with 24 bases in between. CDR3 nucleotide sequence: TGTGCCATCAGTGGGTCCTTATCCCCAGAGACAGATACTAACTATGGCTACACCTTC. Translation: CAISGSLSPETDTNYGYTF.

This sequence joins TRBV5-5 and TRBJ2-4; 8 nucleotides align to TRBD1. In germline, CDR1 is SGHKS, CDR2 YYEKEE (reference sequence). The V segment lost 6 bases and the J segment 6 bases; nucleotides outside the gene matches: 8. The CDR3 length is 14 residues. CDR3 bases: TGTGCCAGCAAAAACGCAGGGGGCGCAAACATTCAGTACTTC. Protein sequence: CASKNAGGANIQYF.

V gene TRBV9 combines with J gene TRBJ1-2; a weak D match, TRBD1 (5 bases). This CDR3 region has 16 residues. CDR1 is SGDLS and CDR2 is YYNGEE in the germline V gene. The V end lost 3 bases, the J end lost 0 bases, and 15 bases lay between the germline ends. CDR3 coding DNA: TGTGCCAGCAGCGCCGAGTTGGGGGGAGCTAACTATGGCTACACCTTC. Its translation: CASSAELGGANYGYTF.

The gene calls are TRBV11-2 and TRBJ1-5; 10 nucleotides agree with TRBD1. Germline V CDR1 and CDR2: SGHAT, FQNNGV. V trimming: 5 bases; J trimming: 1 base; junction bases outside the gene matches: 14. This CDR3 has 19 amino acids. CDR3 nucleotide sequence: TGTGCCAGCAGCCGGGGCGAGACAGGGGGCGTGGGAAGCAATCAGCCCCAGCATTTT. This translates into CASSRGETGGVGSNQPQHF.

The rearrangement links TRBV18 to TRBJ2-3, with 13 bases that match TRBD2. V lost 3 bases to trimming and J lost 1 base; unmatched junction nucleotides: 10. CDR1 is KGHSH, CDR2 LQKENI, per germline. The CDR3 totals 19 residues. CDR3 amino acids: CASSPSLETSGGGTDTQYF. DNA for the CDR3: TGTGCCAGCTCACCGAGCCTGGAAACTAGCGGGGGGGGCACAGATACGCAGTATTTT.

The CDR3 DNA is TGTGCCAGCAGCTTTTCCAGCGGGAGGGCCGTCGGGGAGCTGTTTTTT. Amino acid sequence: CASSFSSGRAVGELFF. The gene calls are TRBV7-6 and TRBJ2-2, with 10 bases lining up with TRBD2. The CDR3 sequence is 16 residues long. Germline V gene sequence: CDR1 SGHVS, CDR2 FNYEAQ. The ends lost 3 bases at V and 7 bases at J; junction bases unmatched: 8.